This paragraph covers one TCR beta chain sequence. The antigen it binds to is not known. No per-base quality is available; no much larger clone lies one base away. TCR beta CDR3 regions were amplified by multiplex PCR using the immunoSEQ immune profiling system, following the manufacturer's instructions. An Illumina NextSeq system was used to carry out the sequencing. Turning to the authors' computational methods: The immunoSEQ Analyzer platform handled processing of the sequence data, and clonality was calculated by taking the square root of Simpson's index of productive rearrangements. Jensen-Shannon distance served as the measure of similarity in V and J usage, while OLGA was used to compute CDR3 generation probabilities. The immuneACCESS database (August 2020) and VDJdb (December 2020) were searched for shared CDR3 sequences. This is the immuneACCESS table as TCRdb keeps it, with only in-frame sequences that have V and J called. A part of the clones is gone; compared with another copy, unresolved V genes explain less than half, and the rest is unexplained. From that table come the V and J calls and clone size; the DNA was used to work out D and trimming. A total of approximately 32,000 clones appear in this sample, around 96% of them only once. The top ten clones comprise 0.17% of the sample.

The twin pairs came from the European Cystic Fibrosis Twin and Sibling Study Cohort, which recruited patients from about 160 CF clinics across 14 European countries. Zygosity and CFTR genotype were confirmed in-house, and zygosity was tested by multiplex PCR of nine short tandem repeat loci. Peripheral blood was sampled from each twin, with clinical parameters recorded on the day of blood sampling. Genomic DNA was isolated from peripheral blood cells with phenol/chloroform and kept in TE buffer at 4 degrees C. Inclusive of the bounding cysteine and phenylalanine, the CDR3 is 15 residues long. The entry retains the CDR3 DNA only, 45 bases that are in frame from base 1. The sample belongs to a study of monozygotic twins with cystic fibrosis (dated by TCRdb to the early 2020s). As for the study more broadly: Barcoded libraries were prepared from about 3 micrograms of fragmented DNA with approximately 16 PCR cycles. To gauge how much genetics shapes V and J gene usage, the researchers compared TCR beta repertoires both within and across 16 monozygotic twin pairs who have cystic fibrosis. The cohort comprised ten female and six male twin pairs aged 2.0 to 36.4 years, median roughly 8.7 years, mostly children and adolescents. Twins were ranked among about 990 cohort participants for weight-for-height and FEVPerc (FEV1 disease centile) on the day of blood sampling. Data for three of the twin pairs had been reported earlier in a different context. The paper as a whole reports these results and caveats: Simpson clonality tended to be low (median around 0.0088), which suggests a naive-dominated repertoire, although clonality was higher in the most severely affected patients. The greatest similarity to the co-twin was observed for V gene usage in 13 of 16 pairs and for J usage in 8 of 16 pairs, which suggested genetic constraints. Significantly higher nucleotide-identical clonotype sharing was observed within monozygotic CF twin pairs than between unrelated CF individuals (P = 0.000026, Mann-Whitney). No association turned up between shared CDR3 numbers and age, concordance or disease severity, and the cohort was small.

Sequences were obtained from blood. This receptor was obtained from a girl aged 2 to 10 with cystic fibrosis. Rearrangement joined TRBV21-1 to TRBJ2-3. TRBV21-1 counts as a pseudogene. For the CDR3, the sequence is CASRTGTQEPDTQYF. DNA sequence: TGTGCCAGCAGGACCGGGACGCAGGAACCAGATACGCAGTATTTT.